This T cell receptor (beta chain) was identified in a study of radiotherapy plus CTLA-4 blockade in lung cancer (dated by TCRdb to the late 2010s). With regard to the full study: Among the enrolled patients, roughly 17% had an objective response, and 31% reached disease control.

Library method: the immunoSEQ multiplex PCR assay. TCRdb stores this immuneACCESS table with in-frame sequences only. Part of the clones is absent; in the studies checked, under half of the shortfall reflects unresolved V genes, and no reason is known for the rest. The sample yields under 90,000 clones; roughly 70% were counted once. The ten largest clones take up around an eighth of the sample. The study evaluated CTLA-4 blockade (ipilimumab) given together with focal radiation therapy in patients who had chemo-refractory metastatic non-small-cell lung cancer. CDR1 is given as SGHDN and CDR2 as FVKESK, both from the germline V gene. V is reduced by 4 bases and J by 5 bases, leaving a spacing of 20 bases between them. From the cysteine through the phenylalanine, the CDR3 covers 17 amino acids. Just the 51-base CDR3 DNA is kept, in frame starting at base 1. Overall study results and their limits: The strongest predictors of response were reported to be early dynamic shifts in blood T cell clones along with a rise in serum interferon-beta following radiation. After treatment with radiotherapy and ipilimumab, TCR clones that came from tumors expanded in the peripheral blood.

Turning to this clone: The antigen it recognizes is unknown. Base qualities are not at hand, and no much larger clone is one base apart.

The clonotype was recovered from a human donor with non-small cell lung cancer that progressed on radiotherapy plus ipilimumab. The V and J segments used are TRBV14 and TRBJ2-2; the D gene remains uncertain. Material: peripheral blood, obtained from a patient treated with radiotherapy plus ipilimumab. The CDR3 protein: CASSRFTPIAGTGELFF. The DNA is as follows: TGTGCCAGCAGCCGATTCACACCCATCGCTGGGACCGGGGAGCTGTTTTTT.